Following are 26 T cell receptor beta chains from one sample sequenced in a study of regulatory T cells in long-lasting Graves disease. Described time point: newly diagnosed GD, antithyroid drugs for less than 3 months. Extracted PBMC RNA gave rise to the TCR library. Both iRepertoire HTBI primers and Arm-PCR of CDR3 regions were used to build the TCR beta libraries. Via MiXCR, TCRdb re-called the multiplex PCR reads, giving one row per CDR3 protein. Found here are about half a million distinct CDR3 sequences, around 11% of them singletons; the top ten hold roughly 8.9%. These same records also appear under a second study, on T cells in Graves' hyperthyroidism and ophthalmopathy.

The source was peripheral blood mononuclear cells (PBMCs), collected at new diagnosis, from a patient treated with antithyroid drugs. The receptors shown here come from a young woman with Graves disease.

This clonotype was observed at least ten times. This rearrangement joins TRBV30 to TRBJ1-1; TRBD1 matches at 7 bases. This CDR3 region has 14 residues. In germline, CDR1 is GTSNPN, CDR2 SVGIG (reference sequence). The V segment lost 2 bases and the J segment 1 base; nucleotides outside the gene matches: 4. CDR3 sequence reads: CAWSYGTANTEAFF. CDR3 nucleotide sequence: TGTGCCTGGAGTTACGGGACAGCGAACACTGAAGCTTTCTTT.

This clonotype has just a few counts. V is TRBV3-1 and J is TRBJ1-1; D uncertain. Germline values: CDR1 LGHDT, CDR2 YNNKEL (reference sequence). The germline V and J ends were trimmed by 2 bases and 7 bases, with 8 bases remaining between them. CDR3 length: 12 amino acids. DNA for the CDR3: TGTGCCAGCAGCCAACGGGGAGGTGAAGCTTTCTTT. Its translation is CASSQRGGEAFF.

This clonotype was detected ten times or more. This CDR3 is CSAVRGSNSPLHF. CDR3 coding DNA: TGCAGTGCTGTACGGGGGTCTAATTCACCCCTCCACTTT. The rearrangement joins TRBV20-1 to TRBJ1-6, with TRBD1 as a possible D gene (5 bases). This CDR3 comprises 13 residues. The V end was cut by 5 bases, the J end by 6 bases, with 11 bases between. Germline V lookup: CDR1 DFQATT, CDR2 SNEGSKA (reference sequence).

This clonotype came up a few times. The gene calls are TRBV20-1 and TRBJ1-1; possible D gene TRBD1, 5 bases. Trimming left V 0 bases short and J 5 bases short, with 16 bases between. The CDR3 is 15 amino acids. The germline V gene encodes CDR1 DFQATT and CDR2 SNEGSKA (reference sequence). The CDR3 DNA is TGCAGTGCTAGAGATAGGCGGTTAGGGGTTACTGAAGCTTTCTTT. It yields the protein CSARDRRLGVTEAFF.

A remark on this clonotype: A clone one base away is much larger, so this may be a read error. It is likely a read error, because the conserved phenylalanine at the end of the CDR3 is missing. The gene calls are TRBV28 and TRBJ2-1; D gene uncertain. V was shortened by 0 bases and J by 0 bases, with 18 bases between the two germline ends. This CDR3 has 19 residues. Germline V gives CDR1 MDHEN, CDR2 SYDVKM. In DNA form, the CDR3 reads TGTGCCAGCAGTTTATGGTGGCGGCCGGGTAGCAGCTCCTACAATGAGCAGTTCTTG. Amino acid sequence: CASSLWWRPGSSSYNEQFL.

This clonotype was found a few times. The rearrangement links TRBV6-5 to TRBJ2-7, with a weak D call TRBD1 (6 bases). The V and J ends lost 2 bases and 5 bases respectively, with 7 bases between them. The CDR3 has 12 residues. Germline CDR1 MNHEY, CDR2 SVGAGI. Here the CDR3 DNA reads TGTGCCAGCAGTTACCACAGGGACGAGCAGTACTTC. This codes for CASSYHRDEQYF.

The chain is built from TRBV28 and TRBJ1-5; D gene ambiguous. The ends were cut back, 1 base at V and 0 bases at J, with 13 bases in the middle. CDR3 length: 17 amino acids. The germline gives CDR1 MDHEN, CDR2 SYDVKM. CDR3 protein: CASSLSSVAYSNQPQHF. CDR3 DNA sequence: TGTGCCAGCAGTTTATCCTCTGTGGCATATAGCAATCAGCCCCAGCATTTT. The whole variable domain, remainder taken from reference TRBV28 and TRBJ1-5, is DVKVTQSSRYLVKRTGEKVFLECVQDMDHENMFWYRQDPGLGLRLIYFSYDVKMKEKGDIPEGYSVSREKKERFSLILESASTNQTSMYLCASSLSSVAYSNQPQHFGDGTRLSIL.

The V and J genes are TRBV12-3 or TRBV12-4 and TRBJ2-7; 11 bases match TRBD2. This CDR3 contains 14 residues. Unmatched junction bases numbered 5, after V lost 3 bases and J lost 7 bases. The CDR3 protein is CASSFGGTSGEQYF. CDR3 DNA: TGTGCCAGCAGTTTCGGCGGGACTAGCGGAGAGCAGTACTTC.

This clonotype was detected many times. CDR3 loop: CASSGKGTSYEQYF. In DNA, the CDR3 is TGTGCCAGCTCAGGGAAGGGGACCTCCTACGAGCAGTACTTC. This rearrangement joins TRBV18 to TRBJ2-7; D may match TRBD1 or TRBD2 (5 bases each). CDR1 is KGHSH and CDR2 is LQKENI in the germline V gene. The CDR3 consists of 14 residues. V lost 5 bases and J lost 0, with 11 bases in between.

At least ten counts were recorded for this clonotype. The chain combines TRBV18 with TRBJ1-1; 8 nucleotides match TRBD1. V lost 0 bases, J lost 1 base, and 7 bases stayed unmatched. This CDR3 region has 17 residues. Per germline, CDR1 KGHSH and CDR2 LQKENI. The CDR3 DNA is TGTGCCAGCTCACCACCGGGGCAGGGGGCGCGGAACACTGAAGCTTTCTTT. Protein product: CASSPPGQGARNTEAFF.

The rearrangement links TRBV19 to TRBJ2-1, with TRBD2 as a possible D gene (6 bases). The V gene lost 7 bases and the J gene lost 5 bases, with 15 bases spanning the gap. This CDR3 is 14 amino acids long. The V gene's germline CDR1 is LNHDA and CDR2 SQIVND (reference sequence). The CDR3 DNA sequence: TGTGCCAGTAATAACCGGGACTTCCACAATGAGCAGTTCTTC. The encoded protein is CASNNRDFHNEQFF.

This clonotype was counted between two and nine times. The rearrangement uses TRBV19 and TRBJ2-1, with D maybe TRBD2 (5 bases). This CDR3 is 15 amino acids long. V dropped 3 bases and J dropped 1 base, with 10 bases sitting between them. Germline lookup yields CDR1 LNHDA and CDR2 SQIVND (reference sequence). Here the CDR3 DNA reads TGTGCCAGTAGTATTGGGAGCGGATCCTACAATGAGCAGTTCTTC. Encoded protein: CASSIGSGSYNEQFF.

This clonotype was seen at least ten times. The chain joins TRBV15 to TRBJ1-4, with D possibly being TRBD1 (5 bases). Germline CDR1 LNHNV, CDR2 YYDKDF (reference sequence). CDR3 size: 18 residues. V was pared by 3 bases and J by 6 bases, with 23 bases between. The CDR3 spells CATSRGLPGKEVYEKLFF. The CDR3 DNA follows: TGTGCCACCAGCAGGGGACTCCCGGGGAAGGAGGTATATGAAAAACTGTTTTTT. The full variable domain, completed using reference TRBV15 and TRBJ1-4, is DAMVIQNPRYQVTQFGKPVTLSCSQTLNHNVMYWYQQKSSQAPKLLFHYYDKDFNNEADTPDNFQSRRPNTSFCFLDIRSPGLGDTAMYLCATSRGLPGKEVYEKLFFGSGTQLSVL.

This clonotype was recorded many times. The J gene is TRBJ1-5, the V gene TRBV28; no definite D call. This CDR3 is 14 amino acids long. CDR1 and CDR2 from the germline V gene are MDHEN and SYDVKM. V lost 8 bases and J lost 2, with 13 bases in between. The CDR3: CASGLIPGNQPQHF. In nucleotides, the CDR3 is TGTGCCAGCGGTCTCATCCCGGGCAATCAGCCCCAGCATTTT.

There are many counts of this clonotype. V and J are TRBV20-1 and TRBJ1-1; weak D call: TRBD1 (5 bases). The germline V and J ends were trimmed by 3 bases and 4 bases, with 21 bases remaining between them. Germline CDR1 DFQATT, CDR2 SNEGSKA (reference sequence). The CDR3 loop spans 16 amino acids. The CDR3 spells CSARAHRFKGTTEAFF. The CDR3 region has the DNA TGCAGTGCTAGGGCCCATCGCTTTAAGGGGACCACTGAAGCTTTCTTT.

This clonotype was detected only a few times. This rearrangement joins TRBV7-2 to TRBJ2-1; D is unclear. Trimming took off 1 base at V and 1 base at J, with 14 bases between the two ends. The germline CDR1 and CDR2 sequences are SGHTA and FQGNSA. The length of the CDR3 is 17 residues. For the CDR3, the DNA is TGTGCCAGCAGCTTAGTGAGAGAAGTAAGATCCTACAATGAGCAGTTCTTC. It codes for CASSLVREVRSYNEQFF.

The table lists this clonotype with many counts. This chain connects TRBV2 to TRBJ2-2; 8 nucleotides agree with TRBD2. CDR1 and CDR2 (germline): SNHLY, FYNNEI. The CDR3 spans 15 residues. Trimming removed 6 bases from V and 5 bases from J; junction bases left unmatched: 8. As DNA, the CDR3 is TGTGCCAGCAGAAACGCGGGAGGTCGTACCGGGGAGCTGTTTTTT. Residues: CASRNAGGRTGELFF.

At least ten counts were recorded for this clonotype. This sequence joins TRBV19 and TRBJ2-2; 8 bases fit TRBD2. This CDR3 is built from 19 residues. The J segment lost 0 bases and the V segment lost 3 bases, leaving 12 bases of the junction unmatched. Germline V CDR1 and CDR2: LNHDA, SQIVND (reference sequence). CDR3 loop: CASSIPPSYSGTNTGELFF. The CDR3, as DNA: TGTGCCAGTAGTATCCCCCCATCCTATAGCGGGACGAACACCGGGGAGCTGTTTTTT.

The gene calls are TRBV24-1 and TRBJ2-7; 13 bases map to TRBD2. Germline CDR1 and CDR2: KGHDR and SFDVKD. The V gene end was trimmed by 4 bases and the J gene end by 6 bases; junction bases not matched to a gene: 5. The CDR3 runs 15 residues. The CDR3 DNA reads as TGTGCCACCAGTGACCGGACTAGCGGGAGCAGCGAGCAGTACTTC. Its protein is CATSDRTSGSSEQYF.

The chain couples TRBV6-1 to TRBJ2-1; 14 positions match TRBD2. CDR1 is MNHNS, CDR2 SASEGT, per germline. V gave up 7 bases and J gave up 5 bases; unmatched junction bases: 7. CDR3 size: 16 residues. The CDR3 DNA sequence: TGTGCCAGCATGGTGGCGGGACTAGCGGGGGACAATGAGCAGTTCTTC. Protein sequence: CASMVAGLAGDNEQFF.

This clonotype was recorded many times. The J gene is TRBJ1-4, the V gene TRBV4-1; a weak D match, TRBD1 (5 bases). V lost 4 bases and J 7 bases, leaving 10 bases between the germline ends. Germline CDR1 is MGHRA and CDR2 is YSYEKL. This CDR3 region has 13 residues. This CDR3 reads CASSPTRGEKLFF. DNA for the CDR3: TGCGCCAGCAGCCCAACTAGGGGTGAAAAACTGTTTTTT.

CDR3 in DNA: TGTGCCAGCAGTGGTTGGGGACTGAAAGAGACCCAGTACTTC. Protein sequence: CASSGWGLKETQYF. The genes are TRBV2 and TRBJ2-5; a possible D gene is TRBD2 (6 bases). Deletions cut 4 bases from V and 3 bases from J, with 12 bases between. Germline-derived CDR1 and CDR2 are SNHLY and FYNNEI. The CDR3 covers 14 residues.

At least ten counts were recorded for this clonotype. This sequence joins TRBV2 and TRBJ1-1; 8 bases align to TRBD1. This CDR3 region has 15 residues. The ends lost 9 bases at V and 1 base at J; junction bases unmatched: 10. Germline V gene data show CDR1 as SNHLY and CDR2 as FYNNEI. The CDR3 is CASEAGGAGNTEAFF. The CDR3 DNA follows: TGTGCCAGTGAAGCAGGGGGCGCGGGGAACACTGAAGCTTTCTTT.

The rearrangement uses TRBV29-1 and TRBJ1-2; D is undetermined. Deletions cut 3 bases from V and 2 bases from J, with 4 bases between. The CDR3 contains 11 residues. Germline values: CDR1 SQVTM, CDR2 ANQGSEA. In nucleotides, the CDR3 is TGCAGCGTTGAGACGAACTATGGCTACACCTTC. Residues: CSVETNYGYTF.

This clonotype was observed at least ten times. CDR3 protein: CASSVGVLTGELFF. CDR3 nucleotide sequence: TGTGCCAGCAGCGTAGGGGTTTTAACAGGGGAGCTGTTTTTT. This chain connects TRBV7-3 to TRBJ2-2; D perhaps matches TRBD1 (5 bases). Germline V gene sequence: CDR1 SGHTA, CDR2 FQGTGA. The CDR3 sequence is 14 residues long. V was clipped by 5 bases and J by 8 bases, with 15 bases between them.

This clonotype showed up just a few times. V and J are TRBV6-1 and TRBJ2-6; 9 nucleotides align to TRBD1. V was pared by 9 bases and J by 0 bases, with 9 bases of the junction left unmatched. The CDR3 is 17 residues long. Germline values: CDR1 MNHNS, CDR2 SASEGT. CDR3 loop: CASSDRGPFSGANVLTF. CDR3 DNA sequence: TGTGCCAGTTCGGACAGGGGCCCATTCTCTGGGGCCAACGTCCTGACTTTC.